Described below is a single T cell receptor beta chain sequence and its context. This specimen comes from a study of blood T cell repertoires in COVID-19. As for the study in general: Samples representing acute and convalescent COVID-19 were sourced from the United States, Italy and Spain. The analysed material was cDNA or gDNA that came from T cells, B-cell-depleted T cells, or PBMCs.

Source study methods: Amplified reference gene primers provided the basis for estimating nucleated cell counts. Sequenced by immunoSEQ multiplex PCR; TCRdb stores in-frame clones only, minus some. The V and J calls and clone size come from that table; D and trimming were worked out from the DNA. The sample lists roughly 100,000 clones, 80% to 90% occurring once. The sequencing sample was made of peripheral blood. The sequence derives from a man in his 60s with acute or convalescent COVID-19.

CDR3 sequence (DNA): TGTGCCAGTAGCCTAAACCCAAACAGGGGACCGAACACCGGGGAGCTGTTTTTT. Its translation is CASSLNPNRGPNTGELFF. The rearrangement joins TRBV19 to TRBJ2-2; TRBD1 matches at 7 bases. Trimming at V came to 6 bases and at J to 0 bases, leaving 13 bases not matched to a gene. Germline CDR1 LNHDA, CDR2 SQIVND (reference sequence). The CDR3 runs to 18 residues. Combining the CDR3 with reference TRBV19 and TRBJ2-2 gives the whole variable domain DGGITQSPKYLFRKEGQNVTLSCEQNLNHDAMYWYRQDPGQGLRLIYYSQIVNDFQKGDIAEGYSVSREKKESFPLTVTSAQKNPTAFYLCASSLNPNRGPNTGELFFGEGSRLTVL.